This note documents a single TCR beta chain sequence. The data belong to a study of blood T cell repertoires in COVID-19. The overall study: PBMCs, B-cell-depleted T cells, or T cells provided the cDNA or gDNA that made up the material.

The method was immunoSEQ multiplex PCR; TCRdb's version includes in-frame clones alone and lacks a portion of them. The data show roughly 310,000 clones, approximately 88% seen once. The V end was cut by 3 bases, the J end by 4 bases, with 12 bases between. The germline CDR1 and CDR2 sequences are LNHDA and SQIVND (reference sequence). The CDR3 totals 15 residues. Sequenced input: peripheral blood. This chain links TRBV19 with TRBJ1-4; TRBD1 is a possible D gene (6 bases). The TCR originated in a woman aged 50 to 60 with active or convalescent COVID-19. The CDR3 DNA is TGTGCCAGTAGTATGACACCACAGGGTAATGAAAAACTGTTTTTT. Translated: CASSMTPQGNEKLFF. The full variable domain, in which reference TRBV19 and TRBJ1-4 provide the parts outside the CDR3, is DGGITQSPKYLFRKEGQNVTLSCEQNLNHDAMYWYRQDPGQGLRLIYYSQIVNDFQKGDIAEGYSVSREKKESFPLTVTSAQKNPTAFYLCASSMTPQGNEKLFFGSGTQLSVL.